Listed here is a single T cell receptor (beta chain). Its antigen is as yet unknown. There are 12 residues in the CDR3. CDR1 and CDR2 from the germline V gene are LNHDA and SQIVND (reference sequence). Trimming took off 8 bases at V and 4 bases at J, with 11 bases between the two ends. The sample belongs to a study of CD4 T cell repertoires in COVID-19. Study in general: After roughly 10 days of IL-2 expansion, CFSE-low cells were relabeled and restimulated with other coronavirus spikes.

Study-wide results and caveats: Some SARS-CoV-2 clonotypes, between about 6.5 and 25%, recurred in SARS-CoV and/or HKU1 cultures.

The memory T cells were sequenced right after ex vivo isolation, without culture. Some clones are missing from TCRdb's copy, which holds only in-frame ones; the method was immunoSEQ multiplex PCR. The repertoire holds more than 20,000 clones, about 93% seen once, with 0.65% to 0.8% in the top ten. The J gene is TRBJ1-2, the V gene TRBV19; weak D call: TRBD1 (6 bases). The clonotype originates from a human donor who had COVID-19. Material: circulating follicular helper CD4+ T cells (cTfh) from blood, obtained before the COVID-19 pandemic. The CDR3 loop reads CASRGGTYGYTF. DNA for the CDR3: TGTGCCAGTCGAGGGGGTACCTATGGCTACACCTTC.